This is a list of T cell receptor beta chains from one sample in a study of cytomegalovirus exposure and HLA in healthy donors. Sequencing was performed with immunoSEQ multiplex PCR; in TCRdb, only in-frame clones are kept and a portion is missing. The profile shows hundreds of thousands of clones, 86% of them singletons. The sequencing input was PBMCs. Receptors originate from a woman younger than 35 in good health and CMV-seronegative. Each CDR3 is given with its conserved first and last residue. A D gene is named only where the DNA matches it firmly. Rows give clone size only sometimes, using once, few, many, or a class for an expanded clone.

j_call,d_call,clone_size,v_call,cdr3_aa,cdr3_nt
TRBJ1-2,-,-,TRBV4-2,CASSQGGSGSQFYGYTF,TGTGCCAGCAGCCAAGGAGGGTCGGGGTCACAGTTCTATGGCTACACCTTC
TRBJ1-5,-,-,TRBV28,CASSAKGLPNQPQHF,TGTGCCAGCAGTGCCAAGGGGTTACCCAATCAGCCCCAGCATTTT
TRBJ2-2,TRBD1,-,TRBV6-5,CASRSDRGNTGELFF,TGTGCCAGCAGGTCTGACAGGGGGAACACCGGGGAGCTGTTTTTT
TRBJ1-1,-,many,TRBV6-4,CASSDSTNTEAFF,TGTGCCAGCAGTGACAGCACGAACACTGAAGCTTTCTTT
TRBJ2-1,-,-,TRBV11-2,CASSGSNEQFF,TGTGCCAGCAGCGGGAGCAATGAGCAGTTCTTC
TRBJ2-1,TRBD2,-,TRBV10-3,CAISIAGVNEQFF,TGTGCCATCAGTATCGCGGGAGTAAATGAGCAGTTCTTC
TRBJ2-3,-,-,TRBV19,CASSKLAWDTQYF,TGTGCCAGTAGTAAGCTCGCCTGGGATACGCAGTATTTT
TRBJ2-1,TRBD2,-,TRBV28,CASRSGLAGGLGPNEQFF,TGTGCCAGCAGATCGGGACTAGCGGGAGGGCTGGGCCCCAATGAGCAGTTCTTC
TRBJ1-5,TRBD1,few,TRBV2,CASSEVRAGGQPQHF,TGTGCCAGCAGTGAAGTAAGGGCAGGGGGTCAGCCCCAGCATTTT
TRBJ1-1,TRBD1,-,TRBV27,CASSSARTGRGDTEAFF,TGTGCCAGCAGTTCGGCCCGGACAGGGAGGGGCGACACTGAAGCTTTCTTT
TRBJ2-3,TRBD2,-,TRBV7-9,CASSLAAGGTDTQYF,TGTGCCAGCAGCTTAGCAGCGGGGGGCACAGATACGCAGTATTTT
TRBJ2-7,-,-,TRBV19,CASSFGLSYEQYF,TGTGCCAGTAGTTTTGGACTTTCCTACGAGCAGTACTTC
TRBJ2-7,TRBD1,-,TRBV29-1,CSAMDRGREQYF,TGCAGCGCCATGGACAGGGGAAGGGAGCAGTACTTC
TRBJ2-7,TRBD2,-,TRBV6-5,CASSYSLAGSYEQYF,TGTGCCAGCAGTTACAGTCTAGCGGGGTCCTACGAGCAGTACTTC
TRBJ2-7,TRBD2,-,TRBV27,CASSLSTSGIFYEQYF,TGTGCCAGCAGTTTATCGACTAGCGGGATATTTTACGAGCAGTACTTC
TRBJ1-5,-,-,TRBV6-1,CASTRQYSNQPQHF,TGTGCCAGCACCAGACAGTATAGCAATCAGCCCCAGCATTTT
TRBJ2-2,TRBD2,once,TRBV4-1,CASSHLGGLAGGMNTGELFF,TGCGCCAGCAGCCACCTGGGAGGACTAGCGGGAGGTATGAACACCGGGGAGCTGTTTTTT
TRBJ2-1,TRBD2,-,TRBV4-2,CASSQVLYGTSGVYNEQFF,TGTGCCAGCAGCCAAGTACTTTACGGGACTAGCGGAGTTTACAATGAGCAGTTCTTC
TRBJ1-3,-,-,TRBV2,CASRTSSYSGNTIYF,TGTGCCAGCCGGACCTCTAGCTACTCTGGAAACACCATATATTTT
TRBJ1-2,-,-,TRBV5-1,CASSGGPGQNPSNYGYTF,TGCGCCAGCAGCGGTGGACCGGGACAAAATCCTTCTAACTATGGCTACACCTTC
TRBJ1-2,TRBD1,-,TRBV7-9,CASSRQGTGYTF,TGTGCCAGCAGCCGACAGGGAACTGGCTACACCTTC
TRBJ2-1,TRBD2,-,TRBV5-4,CASSPGLAEPLRQFF,TGTGCCAGCAGTCCTGGACTAGCGGAGCCCCTAAGGCAGTTCTTC